This T cell receptor (beta chain) is drawn from a study of T cells in Graves' hyperthyroidism and ophthalmopathy. Points from the study as a whole: Also found in blood were most expanded thyroid clonotypes above 0.001.

Amplification of TCR beta CDR3 regions used RNA as the template. A set of HTBI primers served as the primers for a first-round RT-PCR of the TCR CDR3. Each CDR3 protein is one row after TCRdb ran MiXCR on the multiplex PCR reads. The sample has roughly 500,000 distinct CDR3 sequences, around 46% seen once; the top ten hold about 20%. With respect to this clonotype: Its antigen is not identified.

This CDR3 spans 15 amino acids. After removal of 4 bases from V and 5 bases from J, the junction contained 5 bases not matched to a gene. CDR1 is SEHNR, CDR2 FQNEAQ, per germline (reference sequence). Specimen: peripheral blood or thyroid tissue (not recorded which). This chain links TRBV7-9 with TRBJ2-5; 12 nucleotides match TRBD2. The sequence derives from an adult woman with Graves' disease, either hyperthyroidism or ophthalmopathy (not recorded which). The CDR3 DNA follows: TGTGCCAGCAGCTGGACTAGCGGGATTGGGGAGACCCAGTACTTC. It codes for CASSWTSGIGETQYF.